The 5 T cell receptor beta chains reported below all come from one sample, sequenced in a study of naive and memory T cell subsets. Both TRBC1 and TRBC2 were covered by a beta constant-region primer of two equimolar oligonucleotides. Four rounds of PCR amplified the ligated cDNA using nested alpha and beta constant-region primers plus SP2. TCRdb reprocessed the UMI-ligation and nested PCR reads with MiXCR, giving one entry per CDR3 protein. The table shows approximately 80,000 distinct CDR3 sequences, with approximately 9.2% occurring only once. The source material was naive CD8+ T cells from blood. Receptor source: a human donor in good health.

This clonotype was counted ten times or more. This rearrangement joins TRBV20-1 to TRBJ1-2; TRBD1 matches 7 bases. V lost 4 bases to trimming and J lost 4 bases; unmatched junction nucleotides: 6. CDR1 DFQATT and CDR2 SNEGSKA come from the germline V gene (reference sequence). This CDR3 has 13 amino acids. This CDR3 is CSAKRGRFYGYTF. Written as DNA, the CDR3 is TGCAGTGCTAAGAGGGGGCGCTTCTATGGCTACACCTTC.

Many counts were recorded for this clonotype. The chain combines TRBV4-1 with TRBJ1-1; maybe TRBD1 (5 bases). Trimming shortened V by 0 bases and J by 7 bases, and 9 bases separated the two germline ends. The CDR3 runs to 13 residues. CDR1 is MGHRA and CDR2 is YSYEKL in the germline V gene. CDR3 in DNA: TGCGCCAGCAGCCAAGATCAGGGAAGTGAAGCTTTCTTT. As protein: CASSQDQGSEAFF.

The genes are TRBV27 and TRBJ2-3, with 10 bases matching TRBD2. Germline CDR1 MNHEY, CDR2 SMNVEV (reference sequence). The V and J ends lost 2 bases and 0 bases, in that order; junction bases with no gene match: 8. The CDR3 is made up of 18 amino acids. In nucleotides, the CDR3 is TGTGCCAGCAGTTTACAACCGGGACTAGCGTCTAGCACAGATACGCAGTATTTT. Protein product: CASSLQPGLASSTDTQYF.

The table lists this clonotype with many counts. The V and J genes are TRBV30 and TRBJ1-1; D remains unclear. With 2 bases removed from V and 0 bases from J, the gap between germline ends came to 7 bases. CDR3 length: 13 amino acids. Per the germline V gene, CDR1 is GTSNPN and CDR2 is SVGIG (reference sequence). Here the CDR3 reads CAWSLIMNTEAFF. CDR3 coding DNA: TGTGCCTGGAGTTTAATCATGAACACTGAAGCTTTCTTT.

This clonotype was seen at least ten times. This chain uses TRBV19 with TRBJ2-1; D is unresolved. The germline V and J ends were trimmed by 6 bases and 10 bases, with 16 bases remaining between them. The CDR3 has 13 residues. Germline V gene data show CDR1 as LNHDA and CDR2 as SQIVND (reference sequence). The CDR3 loop reads CASSPIMGPEQFF. The CDR3 nucleotides read TGTGCCAGTAGCCCAATCATGGGCCCGGAGCAGTTCTTC.